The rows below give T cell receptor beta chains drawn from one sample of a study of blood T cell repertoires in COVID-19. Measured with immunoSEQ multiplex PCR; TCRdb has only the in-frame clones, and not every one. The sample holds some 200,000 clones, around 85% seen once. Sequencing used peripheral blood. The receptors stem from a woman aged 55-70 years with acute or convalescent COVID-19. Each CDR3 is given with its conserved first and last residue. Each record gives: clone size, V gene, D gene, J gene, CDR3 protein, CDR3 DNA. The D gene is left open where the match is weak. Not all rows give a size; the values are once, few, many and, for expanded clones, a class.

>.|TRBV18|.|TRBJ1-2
CASSPLDEGGYTF
TGTGCCAGCTCGCCACTGGACGAGGGCGGCTACACCTTC
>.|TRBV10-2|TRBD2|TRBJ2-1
CASSEILGVAGAINNEQFF
TGCGCCAGCAGTGAAATTCTGGGGGTAGCGGGAGCTATCAACAATGAGCAGTTCTTC
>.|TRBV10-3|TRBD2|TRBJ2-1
CAISTGLAGNEQFF
TGTGCCATCAGTACGGGACTAGCGGGCAATGAGCAGTTCTTC
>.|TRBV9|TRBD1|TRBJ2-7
CASSVEGTGSYEQYF
TGTGCCAGCAGCGTAGAAGGGACAGGATCCTACGAGCAGTACTTC
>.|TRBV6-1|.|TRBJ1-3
CASSEGTVRSGNTIYF
TGTGCCAGCAGTGAAGGGACAGTTCGTTCTGGAAACACCATATATTTT
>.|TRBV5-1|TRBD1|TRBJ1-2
CASSPGLDRKNYGYTF
TGCGCCAGCAGCCCTGGCCTGGACAGGAAGAACTATGGCTACACCTTC
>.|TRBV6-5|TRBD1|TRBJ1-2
CASSRGQGFLGYTF
TGTGCCAGCTCGAGGGGACAGGGATTTCTTGGCTACACCTTC
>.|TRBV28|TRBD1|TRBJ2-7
CASRPGTGAGEQYF
TGTGCCAGCAGACCCGGGACAGGGGCCGGCGAGCAGTACTTC
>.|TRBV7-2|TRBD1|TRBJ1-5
CASSLTGTGGQPQHF
TGTGCCAGCAGCTTAACCGGGACAGGGGGTCAGCCCCAGCATTTT
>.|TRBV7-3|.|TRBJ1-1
CASSIGRNTEAFF
TGTGCCTCCTCGATCGGTAGGAACACTGAAGCTTTCTTT
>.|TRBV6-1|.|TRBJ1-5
CASSEALWSQPQHF
TGTGCCAGCAGTGAAGCGCTGTGGAGTCAGCCCCAGCATTTT
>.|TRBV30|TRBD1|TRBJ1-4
CAWSGRRGQGYEKLFF
TGTGCCTGGAGCGGTAGGCGGGGACAGGGTTATGAAAAACTGTTTTTT
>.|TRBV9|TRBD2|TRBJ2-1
CASSVGLAGGYEQFF
TGTGCCAGCAGCGTGGGACTAGCGGGAGGTTATGAGCAGTTCTTC
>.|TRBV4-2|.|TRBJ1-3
CASSQFVGEAGNTIYF
TGTGCCAGCAGCCAATTCGTCGGGGAGGCTGGAAACACCATATATTTT
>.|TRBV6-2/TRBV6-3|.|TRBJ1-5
CASSYSGQGGQPQHF
TGTGCCAGCAGTTACTCTGGGCAGGGCGGACAGCCCCAGCATTTT
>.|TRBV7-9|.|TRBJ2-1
CASSSDSTYNEQFF
TGTGCCAGCAGCTCCGACAGTACCTACAATGAGCAGTTCTTC
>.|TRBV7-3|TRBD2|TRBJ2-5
CASSPQAGLQETQYF
TGTGCCAGCAGCCCTCAAGCGGGACTACAAGAGACCCAGTACTTC
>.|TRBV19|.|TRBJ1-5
CASSQGAVQPQHF
TGTGCCAGTTCCCAGGGTGCGGTGCAGCCCCAGCATTTT
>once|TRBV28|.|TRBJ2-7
CASRSPKTGTYEQYF
TGTGCCAGCAGATCCCCAAAGACAGGAACCTACGAGCAGTACTTC
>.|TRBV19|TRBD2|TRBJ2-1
CASSAGTSGSVEQFF
TGTGCCAGTAGCGCCGGGACTAGCGGGAGCGTTGAGCAGTTCTTC
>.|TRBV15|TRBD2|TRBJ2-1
CATSTGLAADNEQFF
TGTGCCACCAGCACGGGACTAGCGGCGGACAATGAGCAGTTCTTC
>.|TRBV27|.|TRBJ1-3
CASRSNSGNTIYF
TGTGCCAGCAGGAGTAACTCTGGAAACACCATATATTTT
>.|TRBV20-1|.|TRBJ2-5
CSARPEETQYF
TGCAGTGCTAGGCCGGAAGAGACCCAGTACTTC
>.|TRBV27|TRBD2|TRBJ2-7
CASRLAGGYEQYF
TGTGCCAGCAGACTAGCGGGAGGGTACGAGCAGTACTTC
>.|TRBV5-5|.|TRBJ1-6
CASSLRVLDSPLHF
TGTGCCAGCAGCCTCAGGGTCCTGGATTCACCCCTCCACTTT
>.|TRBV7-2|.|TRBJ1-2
CASSLGLVGGYTF
TGTGCCAGCAGCTTAGGGTTAGTTGGTGGCTACACCTTC
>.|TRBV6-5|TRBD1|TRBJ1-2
CASGDRGGNYGYTF
TGTGCCAGCGGGGACAGGGGCGGCAACTATGGCTACACCTTC
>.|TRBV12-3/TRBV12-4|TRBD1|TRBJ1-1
CASRYQQGTEAFF
TGTGCCAGCAGATATCAACAGGGGACTGAAGCTTTCTTT